The rows below give T cell receptor beta chains drawn from one sample of a study of neoadjuvant nivolumab and ipilimumab in lung cancer. The repertoire was sequenced with immunoSEQ multiplex PCR; TCRdb's copy has only in-frame clones and lacks some. Found here are around 6,000 clones, 65% of them singletons; the top ten hold roughly 14%. Sample: tumor tissue, taken after neoadjuvant nivolumab, alone or with ipilimumab, at or shortly before surgery. Source of these receptors: an adult with non-small cell lung cancer. The CDR3 runs from the conserved cysteine through the conserved F or W. D genes are given only for firm matches. Clone size appears in some rows only: once, few, many, or a class for an expanded clone.

clone_size,cdr3_length,j_call,d_call,v_call,cdr3_aa,cdr3_nt
-,15,TRBJ2-1,TRBD2,TRBV7-2,CASSPAGLVRHEQFF,TGTGCCAGCAGCCCCGCGGGACTAGTACGGCATGAGCAGTTCTTC
few,16,TRBJ2-4,TRBD2,TRBV9,CASSEGLAGGQSIQYF,TGTGCCAGCAGCGAGGGACTAGCGGGAGGCCAAAGCATTCAGTACTTC
few,12,TRBJ1-1,-,TRBV27,CASRQLNTEAFF,TGTGCCAGCAGGCAGCTTAACACTGAAGCTTTCTTT
-,12,TRBJ2-7,TRBD2,TRBV6-6,CAIAGAVYEQYF,TGTGCCATAGCGGGGGCAGTATACGAGCAGTACTTC
-,14,TRBJ1-2,TRBD1,TRBV29-1,CSVAPGQGAGGYTF,TGCAGCGTTGCTCCGGGACAGGGGGCGGGTGGCTACACCTTC
-,14,TRBJ1-4,TRBD1,TRBV2,CASSKDRAREKLFF,TGTGCCAGCAGTAAGGACAGGGCCAGGGAAAAACTGTTTTTT
-,16,TRBJ2-5,-,TRBV5-1,CASSLSVGRPQETQYF,TGCGCCAGCAGCTTGTCTGTGGGGAGGCCCCAAGAGACCCAGTACTTC
-,15,TRBJ2-5,-,TRBV11-1,CASSLDLNLGETQYF,TGTGCCAGCAGCTTAGACCTGAACCTAGGGGAGACCCAGTACTTC
-,12,TRBJ1-5,-,TRBV2,CASRDSNQPQHF,TGTGCCAGTCGGGACAGCAATCAGCCCCAGCATTTT
-,12,TRBJ1-5,-,TRBV6-6,CASSSQNQPQHF,TGTGCCAGCAGTTCACAGAATCAGCCCCAGCATTTT
once,12,TRBJ1-1,-,TRBV6-1,CASSGTVNEAFF,TGTGCCAGCAGTGGTACGGTTAATGAAGCTTTCTTT
-,13,TRBJ1-1,-,TRBV5-8,CASSMQGNTEAFF,TGTGCCAGCAGCATGCAGGGGAACACTGAAGCTTTCTTT
few,11,TRBJ2-3,-,TRBV29-1,CSVVDPDTQYF,TGCAGCGTTGTAGACCCAGATACGCAGTATTTT